This entry lists 9 T cell receptor beta chains sequenced from one sample in a study of blood T cell repertoires in COVID-19. Here immunoSEQ multiplex PCR was the method, and the copy in TCRdb shows in-frame clones only, minus some. The sample records fewer than 250,000 clones, around 90% being singletons. Sequenced input: PBMCs or T cells enriched from blood (not recorded which). The receptors come from a woman aged 25-40 years with acute COVID-19.

CDR3 region: CASSLSGTPNSPLHF. In DNA form, the CDR3 reads TGTGCCAGCAGCTTGTCCGGGACACCTAATTCACCCCTCCACTTT. V gene TRBV7-2 combines with J gene TRBJ1-6; D might be TRBD1 (6 bases). Looked up from germline, CDR1 is SGHTA and CDR2 is FQGNSA. Trimming left V 3 bases short and J 6 bases short, with 12 bases between. The CDR3 runs 15 residues.

The chain's CDR3 is CASTENTEAFF. The CDR3 DNA reads TGTGCCAGTACAGAGAACACTGAAGCTTTCTTT. The rearrangement uses TRBV19 and TRBJ1-1; D not certain. V lost 7 bases and J 1 base, leaving 4 bases between the germline ends. The CDR3 extends over 11 amino acids. Germline loops: CDR1 LNHDA, CDR2 SQIVND (reference sequence).

This chain joins TRBV6-5 and TRBJ2-7; D perhaps matches TRBD2 (5 bases). The CDR3 has 15 amino acids. Germline CDR1 reads MNHEY; CDR2 reads SVGAGI. Trimming removed 5 bases at V and 2 bases at J, with 16 bases between. The CDR3 sequence: CASSNLGSMTYEQYF. CDR3 coding DNA: TGTGCCAGCAGTAATCTAGGGAGTATGACCTACGAGCAGTACTTC.

This chain uses TRBV11-2 with TRBJ2-7, with TRBD1 as a possible D gene (5 bases). Trimming took 5 bases from V and 3 from J, leaving 8 bases between them. Germline assignment: CDR1 SGHAT and CDR2 FQNNGV. The CDR3 sequence is 12 residues long. CDR3 amino acids: CASSPDSYEQYF. In DNA form, the CDR3 reads TGTGCCAGCAGCCCCGACAGCTACGAGCAGTACTTC.

The chain links TRBV5-1 to TRBJ1-2; D not certain. V dropped 0 bases and J dropped 4 bases, with 10 bases sitting between them. This CDR3 is 14 amino acids long. The germline CDR1 and CDR2 sequences are SGHRS and YFSETQ. DNA of the CDR3: TGCGCCAGCAGCTTGGATGTGCTAAGCTATGGCTACACCTTC. Translated, it gives CASSLDVLSYGYTF.

The J gene is TRBJ1-3, the V gene TRBV30; D is possibly TRBD1 (5 bases). The V end was cut by 3 bases, the J end by 0 bases, with 15 bases between. The CDR3 spans 16 residues. Germline lookup yields CDR1 GTSNPN and CDR2 SVGIG (reference sequence). This chain's CDR3 is CAWSFRGVPSGNTIYF. For the CDR3, the DNA is TGTGCCTGGAGCTTCCGGGGGGTCCCCTCTGGAAACACCATATATTTT.

This clone was seen only once. The chain joins TRBV7-6 to TRBJ1-6; a possible D gene is TRBD1 (5 bases). The germline V gene encodes CDR1 SGHVS and CDR2 FNYEAQ. V shed 5 bases and J shed 10 bases, with 15 bases lying between them. The CDR3 has 14 amino acids. The CDR3 spells CASSLLGRDSPLHF. CDR3 DNA sequence: TGTGCCAGCAGCCTACTCGGGAGGGACTCACCCCTCCACTTT.

This chain links TRBV13 with TRBJ1-2; D is ambiguous. The V and J ends lost 5 bases and 5 bases respectively, with 15 bases between them. This CDR3 spans 14 amino acids. Germline loops: CDR1 PRHDT, CDR2 FYEKMQ (reference sequence). CDR3 in DNA: TGTGCCAGCAGCGACTCACAACCCGAGTATGGCTACACCTTC. Encoded protein: CASSDSQPEYGYTF.

V and J are TRBV19 and TRBJ1-1, with D perhaps matching TRBD1 (6 bases). Per germline, CDR1 LNHDA and CDR2 SQIVND (reference sequence). The CDR3 extends over 17 amino acids. V gave up 5 bases and J gave up 0 bases, with 19 bases separating them. This CDR3 reads CASSSWTDGDMNTEAFF. DNA for the CDR3: TGTGCCAGTAGTTCCTGGACAGATGGAGACATGAACACTGAAGCTTTCTTT.